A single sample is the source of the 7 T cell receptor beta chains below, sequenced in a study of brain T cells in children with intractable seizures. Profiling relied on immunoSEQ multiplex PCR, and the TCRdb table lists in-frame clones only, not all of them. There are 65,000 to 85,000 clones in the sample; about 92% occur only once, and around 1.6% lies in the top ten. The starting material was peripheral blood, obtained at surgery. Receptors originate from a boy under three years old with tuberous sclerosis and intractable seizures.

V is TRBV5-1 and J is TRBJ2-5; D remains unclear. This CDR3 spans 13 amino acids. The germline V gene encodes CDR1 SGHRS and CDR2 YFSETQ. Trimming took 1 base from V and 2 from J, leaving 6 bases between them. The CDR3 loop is CASSLKLQETQYF. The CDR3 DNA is TGCGCCAGCAGCTTGAAACTTCAAGAGACCCAGTACTTC.

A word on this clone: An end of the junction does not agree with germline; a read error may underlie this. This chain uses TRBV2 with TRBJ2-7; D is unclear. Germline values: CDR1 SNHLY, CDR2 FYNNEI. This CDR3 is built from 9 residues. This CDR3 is CASSTVGPF. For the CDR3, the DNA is TGTGCCAGCAGTACAGTGGGTCCCTTC.

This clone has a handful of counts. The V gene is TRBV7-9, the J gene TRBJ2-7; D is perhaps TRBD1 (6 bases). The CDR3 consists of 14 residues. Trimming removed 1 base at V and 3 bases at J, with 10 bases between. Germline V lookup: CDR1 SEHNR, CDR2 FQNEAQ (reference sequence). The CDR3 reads CASSLGTGHYEQYF. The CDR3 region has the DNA TGTGCCAGCAGCTTAGGCACAGGGCACTACGAGCAGTACTTC.

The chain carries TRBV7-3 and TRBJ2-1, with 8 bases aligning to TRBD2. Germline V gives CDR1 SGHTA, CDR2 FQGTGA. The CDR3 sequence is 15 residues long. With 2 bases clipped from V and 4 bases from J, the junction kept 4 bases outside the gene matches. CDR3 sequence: CASSLLGLGYNEQFF. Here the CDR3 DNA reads TGTGCCAGCAGCTTATTGGGACTAGGATACAATGAGCAGTTCTTC.

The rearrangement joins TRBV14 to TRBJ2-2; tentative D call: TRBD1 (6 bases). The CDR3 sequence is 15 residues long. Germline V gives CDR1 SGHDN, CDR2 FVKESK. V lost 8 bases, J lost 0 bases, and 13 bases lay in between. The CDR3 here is CASLQGVANTGELFF. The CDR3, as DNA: TGTGCCAGCTTACAGGGAGTAGCGAACACCGGGGAGCTGTTTTTT.

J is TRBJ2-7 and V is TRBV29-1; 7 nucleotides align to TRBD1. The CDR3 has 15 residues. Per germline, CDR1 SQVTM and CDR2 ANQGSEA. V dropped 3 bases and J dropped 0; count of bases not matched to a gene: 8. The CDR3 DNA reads TGCAGCGTTGAGGGGCCGGGACAGAGCTCCTACGAGCAGTACTTC. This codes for CSVEGPGQSSYEQYF.

CDR3 loop: CSVATVTTYEQYF. Here the CDR3 DNA reads TGCAGCGTTGCGACCGTCACGACCTACGAGCAGTACTTC. The J gene is TRBJ2-7, the V gene TRBV29-1; D gene uncertain. V was cut by 4 bases and J by 2 bases, with 12 bases left in between. This CDR3 is 13 amino acids long. Germline V lookup: CDR1 SQVTM, CDR2 ANQGSEA.